The sequence of this T cell receptor beta chain was determined in a study of cytomegalovirus exposure and HLA in healthy donors. General study findings and limits: Productive rates of about 87% or about 30% were seen for most TCR beta V segments in an earlier analysis. A classifier reportedly called cytomegalovirus status with high sensitivity and specificity. One cluster of highly shared sequence variants probably arose as a sequencing artifact. Later analysis demonstrated an association between a missense DCLRE1C variant and TCR beta V- and J-gene trimming.

V lost 2 bases and J lost 0, with 11 bases in between. The CDR3 runs 16 residues. The V gene's germline CDR1 is MGHRA and CDR2 YSYEKL. This clone was picked up a small number of times. What it binds is unknown. Use of 60 Vbeta and 13 Jbeta primers characterized the PCR. The method was immunoSEQ multiplex PCR; TCRdb's version includes in-frame clones alone and lacks a portion of them. The top ten hold under 2.5% of the sample, which has about 90,000 clones, just under 90% seen once. The chain joins TRBV4-1 to TRBJ2-1, with D perhaps TRBD2 (6 bases). Input material: PBMCs. This receptor was taken from a man between 18 and 29 years old in good health and CMV-seronegative. The CDR3 bases are TGCGCCAGCAGCCAAACGATAGCGGTCTCCTACAATGAGCAGTTCTTC. It is translated as CASSQTIAVSYNEQFF.